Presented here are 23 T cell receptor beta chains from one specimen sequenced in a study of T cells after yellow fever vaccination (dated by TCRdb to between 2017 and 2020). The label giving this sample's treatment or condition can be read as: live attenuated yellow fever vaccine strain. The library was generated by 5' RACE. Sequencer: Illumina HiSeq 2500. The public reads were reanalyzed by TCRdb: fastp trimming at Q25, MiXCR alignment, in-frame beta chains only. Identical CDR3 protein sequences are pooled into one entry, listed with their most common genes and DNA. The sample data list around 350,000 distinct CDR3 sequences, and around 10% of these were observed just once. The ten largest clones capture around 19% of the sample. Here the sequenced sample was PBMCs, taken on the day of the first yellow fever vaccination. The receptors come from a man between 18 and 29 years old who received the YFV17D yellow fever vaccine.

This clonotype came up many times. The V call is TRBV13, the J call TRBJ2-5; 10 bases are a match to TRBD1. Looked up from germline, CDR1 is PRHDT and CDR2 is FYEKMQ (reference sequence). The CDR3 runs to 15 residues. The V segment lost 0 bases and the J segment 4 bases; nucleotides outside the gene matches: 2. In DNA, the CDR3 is TGTGCCAGCAGCTTAGGGACAGGGGGCGCAGAGACCCAGTACTTC. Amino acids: CASSLGTGGAETQYF. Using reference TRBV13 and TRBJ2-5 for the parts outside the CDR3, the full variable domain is AAGVIQSPRHLIKEKRETATLKCYPIPRHDTVYWYQQGPGQDPQFLISFYEKMQSDKGSIPDRFSAQQFSDYHSELNMSSLELGDSALYFCASSLGTGGAETQYFGPGTRLLVL.

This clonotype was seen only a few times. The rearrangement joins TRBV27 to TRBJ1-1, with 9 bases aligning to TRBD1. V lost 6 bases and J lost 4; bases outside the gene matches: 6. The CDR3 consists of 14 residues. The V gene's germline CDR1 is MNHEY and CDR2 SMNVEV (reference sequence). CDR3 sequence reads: CASSLDRGVTEAFF. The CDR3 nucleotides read TGTGCCAGCAGCCTCGACAGGGGGGTCACTGAAGCTTTCTTT.

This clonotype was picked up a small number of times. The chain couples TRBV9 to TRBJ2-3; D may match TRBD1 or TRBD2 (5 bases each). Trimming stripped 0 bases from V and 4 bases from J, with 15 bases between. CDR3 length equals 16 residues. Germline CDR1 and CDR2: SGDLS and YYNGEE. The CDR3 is CASSVGALGDSDTQYF. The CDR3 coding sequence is TGTGCCAGCAGCGTAGGGGCGTTGGGGGATTCAGATACGCAGTATTTT.

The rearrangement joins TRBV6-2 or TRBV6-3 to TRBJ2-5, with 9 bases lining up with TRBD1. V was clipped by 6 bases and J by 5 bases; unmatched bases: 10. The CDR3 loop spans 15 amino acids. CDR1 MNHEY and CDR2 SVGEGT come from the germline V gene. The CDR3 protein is CASRSTGQGRETQYF. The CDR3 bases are TGTGCCAGCAGGTCTACGGGACAGGGTAGGGAGACCCAGTACTTC.

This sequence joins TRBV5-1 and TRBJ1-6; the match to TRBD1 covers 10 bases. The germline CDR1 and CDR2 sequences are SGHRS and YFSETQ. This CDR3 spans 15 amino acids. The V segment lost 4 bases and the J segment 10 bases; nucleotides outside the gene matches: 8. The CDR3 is CASSGGTGVYSPLHF. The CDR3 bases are TGCGCCAGCAGCGGGGGGACAGGGGTTTACTCACCCCTCCACTTT.

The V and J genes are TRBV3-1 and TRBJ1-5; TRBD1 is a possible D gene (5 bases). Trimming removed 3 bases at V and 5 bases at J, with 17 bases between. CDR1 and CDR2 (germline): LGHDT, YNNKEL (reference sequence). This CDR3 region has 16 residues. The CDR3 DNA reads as TGTGCCAGCAGCCACGGATGGTCGGGGGGACATCAGCCCCAGCATTTT. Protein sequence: CASSHGWSGGHQPQHF.

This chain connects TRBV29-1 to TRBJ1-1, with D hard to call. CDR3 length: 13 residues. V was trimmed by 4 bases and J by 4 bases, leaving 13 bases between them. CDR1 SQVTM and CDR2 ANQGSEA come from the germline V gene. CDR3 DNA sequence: TGCAGCGTTGCAGTGACGCCTGGCACTGAAGCTTTCTTT. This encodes CSVAVTPGTEAFF.

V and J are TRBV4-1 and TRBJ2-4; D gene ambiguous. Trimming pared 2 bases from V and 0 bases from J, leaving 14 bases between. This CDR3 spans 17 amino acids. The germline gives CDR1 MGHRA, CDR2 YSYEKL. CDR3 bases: TGCGCCAGCAGCCAAATCGGCAGGCCGATAGCCAAAAACATTCAGTACTTC. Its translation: CASSQIGRPIAKNIQYF.

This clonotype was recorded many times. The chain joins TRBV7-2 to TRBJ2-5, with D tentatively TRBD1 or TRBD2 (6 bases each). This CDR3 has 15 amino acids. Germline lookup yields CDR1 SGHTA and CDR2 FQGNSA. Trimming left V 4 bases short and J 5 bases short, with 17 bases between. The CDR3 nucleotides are TGTGCCAGCAGCTGGAGACAGGAGGGGAGGGAGACCCAGTACTTC. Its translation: CASSWRQEGRETQYF.

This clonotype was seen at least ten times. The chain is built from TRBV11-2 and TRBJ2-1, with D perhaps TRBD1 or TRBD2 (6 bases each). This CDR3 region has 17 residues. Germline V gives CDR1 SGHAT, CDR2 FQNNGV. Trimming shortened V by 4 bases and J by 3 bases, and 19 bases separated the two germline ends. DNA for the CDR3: TGTGCCAGCAGCTCTCCTAGCGAGGGGGATGGCTACAATGAGCAGTTCTTC. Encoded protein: CASSSPSEGDGYNEQFF.

The CDR3 DNA is TGTGCCAGCAGGGAACACCGGGCTAACAATCAGCCCCAGCATTTT. This translates into CASREHRANNQPQHF. The gene calls are TRBV6-2 or TRBV6-3 and TRBJ1-5; D is unclear. The CDR3 extends over 15 amino acids. V lost 6 bases, J lost 3 bases, and 15 bases lay in between. Germline-derived CDR1 and CDR2 are MNHEY and SVGEGT.

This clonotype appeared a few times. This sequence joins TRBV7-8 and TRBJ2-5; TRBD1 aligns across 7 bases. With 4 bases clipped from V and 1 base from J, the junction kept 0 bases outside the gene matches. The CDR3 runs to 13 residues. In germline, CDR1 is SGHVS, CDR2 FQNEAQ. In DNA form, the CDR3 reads TGTGCCAGCAGCTACAGGGGCCAAGAGACCCAGTACTTC. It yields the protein CASSYRGQETQYF.

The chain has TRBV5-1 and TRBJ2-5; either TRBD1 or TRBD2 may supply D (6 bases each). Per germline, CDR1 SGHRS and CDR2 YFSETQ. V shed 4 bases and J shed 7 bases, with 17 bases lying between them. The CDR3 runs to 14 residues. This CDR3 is CASSKDPRGGTQYF. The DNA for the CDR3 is TGCGCCAGCAGCAAAGACCCCAGGGGAGGGACCCAGTACTTC.

CDR3 in amino acids: CASSYGQGGGNQPQHF. The CDR3 nucleotides read TGTGCCAGCAGTTACGGCCAGGGGGGCGGCAATCAGCCCCAGCATTTT. The V gene is TRBV6-5, the J gene TRBJ1-5; 7 bases match TRBD1. The CDR3 is 16 residues long. Trimming at V came to 2 bases and at J to 2 bases, leaving 6 bases not matched to a gene. CDR1 and CDR2 (germline): MNHEY, SVGAGI.

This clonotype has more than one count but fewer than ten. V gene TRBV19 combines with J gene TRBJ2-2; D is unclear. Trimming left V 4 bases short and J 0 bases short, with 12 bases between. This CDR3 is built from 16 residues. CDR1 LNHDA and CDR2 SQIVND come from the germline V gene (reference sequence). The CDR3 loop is CASSTITNTNTGELFF. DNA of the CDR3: TGTGCCAGTAGTACCATTACAAACACGAACACCGGGGAGCTGTTTTTT.

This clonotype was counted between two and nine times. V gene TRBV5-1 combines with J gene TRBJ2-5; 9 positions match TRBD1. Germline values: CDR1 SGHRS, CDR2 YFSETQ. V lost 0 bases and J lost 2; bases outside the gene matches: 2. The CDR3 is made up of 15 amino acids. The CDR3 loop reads CASSLADRGQETQYF. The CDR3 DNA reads TGCGCCAGCAGCTTGGCCGACAGGGGGCAAGAGACCCAGTACTTC.

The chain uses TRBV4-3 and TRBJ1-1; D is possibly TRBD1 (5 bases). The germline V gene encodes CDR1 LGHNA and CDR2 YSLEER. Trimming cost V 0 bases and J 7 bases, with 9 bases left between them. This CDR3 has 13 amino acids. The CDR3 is CASSQDWGGEAFF. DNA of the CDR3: TGCGCCAGCAGCCAAGATTGGGGGGGTGAAGCTTTCTTT.

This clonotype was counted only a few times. The CDR3 DNA sequence: TGCGCCAGCAGCCAAGAGTTGCGGGGGGGCGAAGAGACCCAGTACTTC. Protein sequence: CASSQELRGGEETQYF. The rearrangement joins TRBV4-1 to TRBJ2-5, with TRBD2 matching over 9 bases. With V trimmed by 0 bases and J by 3 bases, 5 bases remained unmatched. The germline CDR1 and CDR2 sequences are MGHRA and YSYEKL. CDR3 length: 16 amino acids.

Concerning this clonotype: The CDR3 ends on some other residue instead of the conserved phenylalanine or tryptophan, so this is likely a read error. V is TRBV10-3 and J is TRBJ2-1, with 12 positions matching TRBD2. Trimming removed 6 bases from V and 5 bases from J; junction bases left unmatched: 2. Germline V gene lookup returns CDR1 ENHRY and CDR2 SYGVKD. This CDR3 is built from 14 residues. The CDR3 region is CAIRTSGGNNEQFI. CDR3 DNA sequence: TGTGCCATCAGGACTAGCGGGGGTAACAATGAGCAGTTCATC.

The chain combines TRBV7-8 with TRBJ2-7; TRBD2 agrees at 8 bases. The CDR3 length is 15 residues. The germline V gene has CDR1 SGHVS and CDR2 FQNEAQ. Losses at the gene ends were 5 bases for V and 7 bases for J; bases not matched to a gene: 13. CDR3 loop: CASSRLAIREGEQYF. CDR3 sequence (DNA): TGTGCCAGCAGCCGCCTAGCGATCCGGGAGGGTGAGCAGTACTTC.

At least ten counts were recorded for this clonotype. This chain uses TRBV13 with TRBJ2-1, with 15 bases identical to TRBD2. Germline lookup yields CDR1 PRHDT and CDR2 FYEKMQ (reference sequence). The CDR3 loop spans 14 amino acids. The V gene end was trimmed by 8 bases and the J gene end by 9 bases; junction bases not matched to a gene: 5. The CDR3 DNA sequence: TGTGCCAGCGGACTAGCGGGGGGGCAGGGTGAGCAGTTCTTC. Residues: CASGLAGGQGEQFF.

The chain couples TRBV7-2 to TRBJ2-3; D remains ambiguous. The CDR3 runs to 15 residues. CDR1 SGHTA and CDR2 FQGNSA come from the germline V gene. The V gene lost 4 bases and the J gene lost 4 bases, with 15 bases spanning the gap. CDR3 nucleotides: TGTGCCAGCAGCTCACACTCCTCGACCGCAGATACGCAGTATTTT. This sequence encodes CASSSHSSTADTQYF. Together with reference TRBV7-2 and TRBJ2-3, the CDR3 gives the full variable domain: GAGVSQSPSNKVTEKGKDVELRCDPISGHTALYWYRQSLGQGLEFLIYFQGNSAPDKSGLPSDRFSAERTGGSVSTLTIQRTQQEDSAVYLCASSSHSSTADTQYFGPGTRLTVL.

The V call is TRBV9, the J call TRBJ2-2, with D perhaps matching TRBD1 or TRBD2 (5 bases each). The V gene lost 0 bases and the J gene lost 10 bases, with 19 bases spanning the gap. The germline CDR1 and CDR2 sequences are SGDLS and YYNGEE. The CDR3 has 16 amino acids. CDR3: CASSVDWGYTVPELFF. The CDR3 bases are TGTGCCAGCAGCGTAGATTGGGGGTACACAGTACCGGAGCTGTTTTTT. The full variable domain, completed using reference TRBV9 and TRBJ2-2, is DSGVTQTPKHLITATGQRVTLRCSPRSGDLSVYWYQQSLDQGLQFLIQYYNGEERAKGNILERFSAQQFPDLHSELNLSSLELGDSALYFCASSVDWGYTVPELFFGEGSRLTVL.